What follows are 4 T cell receptor beta chains derived from one specimen sequenced in a study of CD4 T cells in relation to SARS-CoV-2 and coronaviruses. Their antigen targets remain unknown. The data were produced by immunoSEQ multiplex PCR, yet TCRdb's version contains in-frame clones alone and is incomplete. This sample has some 44,000 clones, with approximately 80% found just once. The sequenced sample was naive CD4+ T cells from PBMCs, cultured in vitro. Documented subset: naive CD4+ T cells isolated by negative enrichment. Every receptor here comes from an adult with COVID-19.

The chain is built from TRBV5-1 and TRBJ2-1; 11 bases agree with TRBD2. The J segment lost 8 bases and the V segment lost 2 bases, leaving 6 bases of the junction unmatched. Germline CDR1 is SGHRS and CDR2 is YFSETQ. CDR3 size: 15 residues. The CDR3 loop reads CASSLLAGVVDEQFF. In DNA form, the CDR3 reads TGCGCCAGCAGCTTACTAGCGGGAGTTGTGGATGAGCAGTTCTTC.

V usage is TRBV6-5 and J usage is TRBJ1-1, with D perhaps matching TRBD1 (6 bases). Germline V gene lookup returns CDR1 MNHEY and CDR2 SVGAGI. CDR3 length: 15 residues. The ends were cut back, 7 bases at V and 4 bases at J, with 19 bases in the middle. CDR3 in amino acids: CASNIGGSDGTEAFF. As DNA, the CDR3 is TGTGCCAGCAACATCGGGGGCAGCGATGGCACTGAAGCTTTCTTT.

The chain has TRBV27 and TRBJ2-1; D possibly matches TRBD1 or TRBD2 (6 bases each). Trimming pared 2 bases from V and 3 bases from J, leaving 11 bases between. CDR1 and CDR2 (germline): MNHEY, SMNVEV (reference sequence). This CDR3 spans 15 amino acids. The CDR3 loop reads CASSLIGGHYNEQFF. CDR3 coding DNA: TGTGCCAGCAGTTTAATCGGGGGACACTACAATGAGCAGTTCTTC.

The chain has TRBV5-6 and TRBJ2-2; TRBD1 or TRBD2 may be the D gene (5 bases each). V was pared by 5 bases and J by 6 bases, with 8 bases between. The CDR3 is 12 residues long. Germline CDR1 and CDR2: SGHDT and YYEEEE. CDR3 amino acids: CASSRGAGELFF. Here the CDR3 DNA reads TGTGCCAGCAGTCGAGGGGCCGGGGAGCTGTTTTTT.